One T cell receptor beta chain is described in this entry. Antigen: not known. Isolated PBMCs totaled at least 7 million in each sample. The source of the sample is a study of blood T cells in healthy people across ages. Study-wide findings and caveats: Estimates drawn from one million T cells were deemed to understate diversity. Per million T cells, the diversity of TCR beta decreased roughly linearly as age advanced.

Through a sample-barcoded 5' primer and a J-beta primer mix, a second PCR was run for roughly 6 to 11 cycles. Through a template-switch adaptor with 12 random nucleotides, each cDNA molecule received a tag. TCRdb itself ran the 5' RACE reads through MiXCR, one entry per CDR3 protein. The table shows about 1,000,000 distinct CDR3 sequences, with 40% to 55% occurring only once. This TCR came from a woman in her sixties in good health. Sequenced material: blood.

CDR3 loop: CASSSTLIRTSGRRYEQYF. The CDR3 region has the DNA TGTGCCAGCAGTTCAACACTCATCAGGACTAGCGGGAGGAGGTACGAGCAGTACTTC. V usage is TRBV27 and J usage is TRBJ2-7; 14 nucleotides agree with TRBD2. The CDR3 is 19 amino acids. The V gene's germline CDR1 is MNHEY and CDR2 SMNVEV (reference sequence). With 4 bases clipped from V and 4 bases from J, the junction kept 15 bases outside the gene matches.